This TCR beta chain was identified during a study of response to subunit inactivated influenza vaccine. Notes on this clonotype: As yet, its antigen is unknown.

There are 13 residues in the CDR3. CDR1 and CDR2 from the germline V gene are DFQATT and SNEGSKA (reference sequence). Germline trimming cut 6 bases from V and 6 bases from J; bases unmatched to any gene: 6. Overall study findings and caveats: After each seasonal influenza vaccination, few new T cells are recruited, the authors suggested.

TCRdb passed the RT-PCR reads through MiXCR, listing each CDR3 protein once. The sample yields roughly 290,000 distinct CDR3 sequences, around a fifth seen once. The chain recombines TRBV20-1 with TRBJ1-5; 9 nucleotides line up with TRBD1. The sample in question was PBMCs from blood, obtained 21 months after vaccination. The clonotype comes from a man between 45 and 75 years old who received an inactivated influenza vaccine. Here the CDR3 DNA reads TGCAGTGCCCCGGACAGGGGAGGTCAGCCCCAGCATTTT. Translation: CSAPDRGGQPQHF.